These 9 T cell receptor beta chains originate from one sample sequenced in a study of Graves' ophthalmopathy and Graves' hyperthyroidism. RNA transcripts provided the template for amplifying TCR beta CDR3 regions. A first-round RT-PCR used HTBI primers, followed by a second-round multiplex PCR. TCRdb re-called the multiplex PCR reads with MiXCR, one entry per CDR3 protein. The sample shows around 660,000 distinct CDR3 sequences, about two fifths of them seen only once. The sample comprised peripheral blood. The receptors come from an adult man with Graves' ophthalmopathy.

The chain is built from TRBV5-1 and TRBJ1-1; the match to TRBD1 covers 11 bases. There are 15 residues in the CDR3. Germline V gene data show CDR1 as SGHRS and CDR2 as YFSETQ. V dropped 0 bases and J dropped 8; count of bases not matched to a gene: 6. The CDR3 region is CASSLAGQGAAEAFF. The CDR3 region has the DNA TGCGCCAGCAGCTTGGCCGGACAGGGGGCGGCGGAAGCTTTCTTT.

Many counts were recorded for this clonotype. The chain couples TRBV5-1 to TRBJ2-2; possibly TRBD1 or TRBD2 for D (6 bases each). The V and J ends lost 3 bases and 2 bases respectively, with 14 bases between them. The CDR3 is 16 amino acids. Germline CDR1 and CDR2: SGHRS and YFSETQ. This chain's CDR3 is CASSSTGTPNTGELFF. For the CDR3, the DNA is TGCGCCAGCAGCTCTACAGGGACTCCAAACACCGGGGAGCTGTTTTTT.

In regard to this clonotype: This may be a read error: a much more frequent sequence differs by one nucleotide. The J gene is TRBJ2-5, the V gene TRBV20-1; 8 positions agree with TRBD1. Per germline, CDR1 DFQATT and CDR2 SNEGSKA (reference sequence). This CDR3 has 12 amino acids. CDR3 amino acids: CSPRGHRETQYF. The CDR3 nucleotides read TGCAGCCCCAGGGGGCATCGAGAGACCCAGTACTTC.

This clonotype was observed a handful of times. This chain links TRBV20-1 with TRBJ1-5; a weak D match, TRBD1 (5 bases). V was pared by 7 bases and J by 0 bases, with 16 bases between. The CDR3 runs to 15 residues. The germline V gene has CDR1 DFQATT and CDR2 SNEGSKA (reference sequence). Written as DNA, the CDR3 is TGCAGTGACCGGGGCCACCCATATAGCAATCAGCCCCAGCATTTT. Amino acid sequence: CSDRGHPYSNQPQHF.

As for this clonotype: It may be a read error: a sequence one base away is much more abundant. V and J are TRBV7-7 and TRBJ2-5, with 7 positions matching TRBD2. The CDR3 spans 14 residues. The germline CDR1 and CDR2 sequences are SSHAT and FNYEAQ (reference sequence). V lost 3 bases to trimming and J lost 7 bases; unmatched junction nucleotides: 8. The CDR3 here is CASSFSGVGGTQYF. The CDR3 DNA is TGTGCCAGCAGCTTCAGCGGGGTAGGCGGGACCCAGTACTTC. Looking up the rest from reference TRBV7-7 and TRBJ2-5 gives the full variable domain: GAGVSQSPRYKVTKRGQDVTLRCDPISSHATLYWYQQALGQGPEFLTYFNYEAQPDKSGLPSDRFSAERPEGSISTLTIQRTEQRDSAMYRCASSFSGVGGTQYFGPGTRLLVL.

This clonotype showed up many times. The chain is built from TRBV20-1 and TRBJ1-5; D is undetermined. CDR3 size: 15 residues. Germline assignment: CDR1 DFQATT and CDR2 SNEGSKA (reference sequence). V was pared by 5 bases and J by 1 base, with 15 bases between. The DNA for the CDR3 is TGCAGTGCTCGCCCCCGGTCGCCGAGCAATCAGCCCCAGCATTTT. Protein sequence: CSARPRSPSNQPQHF.

Ten or more counts support this clonotype. The chain couples TRBV29-1 to TRBJ1-2; D gene ambiguous. V was shortened by 5 bases and J by 3 bases, with 7 bases between the two germline ends. CDR1 is SQVTM and CDR2 is ANQGSEA in the germline V gene. There are 11 residues in the CDR3. As DNA, the CDR3 is TGCAGCGTTTGGGCAGACTATGGCTACACCTTC. This sequence encodes CSVWADYGYTF.

This clonotype was seen ten or more times. This rearrangement joins TRBV19 to TRBJ1-3; D call uncertain. V was clipped by 5 bases and J by 0 bases, with 8 bases between them. This CDR3 comprises 14 residues. CDR1 is LNHDA and CDR2 is SQIVND in the germline V gene (reference sequence). DNA of the CDR3: TGTGCCAGTAGTGAAGGCTCCTCTGGAAACACCATATATTTT. Amino acid sequence: CASSEGSSGNTIYF.

The CDR3: CASKVAGGRRTFEQYF. The CDR3 nucleotides read TGTGCCAGCAAGGTAGCGGGGGGTAGAAGGACGTTCGAGCAGTACTTC. This rearrangement joins TRBV6-5 to TRBJ2-7, with 10 bases that match TRBD2. The V segment lost 7 bases and the J segment 6 bases; nucleotides outside the gene matches: 15. The germline V gene encodes CDR1 MNHEY and CDR2 SVGAGI. This CDR3 comprises 16 residues.